This TCR beta chain was obtained from a study of response to subunit inactivated influenza vaccine. General study points: Few new T cells, the authors suggested, are recruited by each seasonal influenza vaccination.

MiXCR, applied by TCRdb to the RT-PCR reads, yields one record per CDR3 protein. Of 650,000 or so distinct CDR3 sequences in the sample, 12% to 15% are singletons; the top ten hold 7.6%. V dropped 10 bases and J dropped 6; count of bases not matched to a gene: 10. The CDR3 is 15 amino acids. This clonotype turned up a few times. The antigen is unknown. Sequences were derived from PBMCs from blood, sampled approximately 15 days before vaccination. The TCR sequence derives from a man in his forties or fifties who received an inactivated influenza vaccine. The chain has TRBV12-3 or TRBV12-4 and TRBJ2-3, with 13 bases aligning to TRBD2. CDR3 sequence reads: CATKPPGLAGDTQYF. The CDR3 bases are TGTGCCACCAAACCCCCGGGACTAGCGGGGGATACGCAGTATTTT.